The 29 T cell receptor beta chains presented below share a single source sample, sequenced in a study of T cells in Graves' hyperthyroidism and ophthalmopathy. Amplified TCR beta CDR3 regions derived from RNA transcripts. With the HTBI primer set, the TCR CDR3 went through a first round of RT-PCR. Each CDR3 protein gets one entry after TCRdb re-called the multiplex PCR reads with MiXCR. The sample contains about 350,000 distinct CDR3 sequences, 18% of which appear only once. The sample comprised blood. The receptors derive from a woman aged 40 to 50 with Graves' ophthalmopathy.

This clonotype came up many times. V usage is TRBV7-8 and J usage is TRBJ2-5, with 9 positions matching TRBD2. The V segment lost 6 bases and the J segment 4 bases; nucleotides outside the gene matches: 12. There are 16 residues in the CDR3. Germline values: CDR1 SGHVS, CDR2 FQNEAQ. The CDR3 DNA sequence: TGTGCCAGCAGTTCTTTGATGCGGGAGGGCTCAGAGACCCAGTACTTC. This sequence encodes CASSSLMREGSETQYF. Based on the CDR3 plus reference TRBV7-8 and TRBJ2-5, the full variable domain is GAGVSQSPRYKVAKRGQDVALRCDPISGHVSLFWYQQALGQGPEFLTYFQNEAQLDKSGLPSDRFFAERPEGSVSTLKIQRTQQEDSAVYLCASSSLMREGSETQYFGPGTRLLVL.

This clonotype occurred many times. The chain has TRBV27 and TRBJ1-2; 8 nucleotides align to TRBD1. This CDR3 has 13 amino acids. The V gene end was trimmed by 5 bases and the J gene end by 8 bases; junction bases not matched to a gene: 7. Germline CDR1 reads MNHEY; CDR2 reads SMNVEV (reference sequence). The CDR3 here is CASSTRQGQGYTF. CDR3 sequence (DNA): TGTGCCAGCAGTACTAGACAGGGGCAAGGCTACACCTTC.

This clonotype was counted at least ten times. V and J are TRBV6-1 and TRBJ2-5, with D perhaps TRBD2 (6 bases). V lost 1 base to trimming and J lost 6 bases, with 9 bases between them. Germline V gene lookup returns CDR1 MNHNS and CDR2 SASEGT. The CDR3 sequence is 13 residues long. The CDR3 is CASSEVEGKTQYF. The CDR3 bases are TGTGCCAGCAGTGAAGTGGAGGGGAAGACCCAGTACTTC.

To note about this clonotype: Sequence at one end of the junction differs from germline and may be a read error. The chain combines TRBV6-2 or TRBV6-3 with TRBJ2-5; 12 bases agree with TRBD2. Germline values: CDR1 MNHEY, CDR2 SVGEGT. CDR3 length equals 15 residues. CDR3 DNA sequence: TGTGCCAGCAGTTACTCGACTAGCGGGGGAGAGGCCCAGTACTTC. It specifies CASSYSTSGGEAQYF.

Regarding this clonotype: An end of the junction differs from the germline gene, which may be a read error. The CDR3 region has the DNA TGCCCCAGCACGGATAACTATGGCTACACCTTC. Protein product: CPSTDNYGYTF. This chain joins TRBV5-1 and TRBJ1-2, with D uncertain. CDR1 is SGHRS and CDR2 is YFSETQ in the germline V gene. The length of the CDR3 is 11 residues.

This clonotype was seen at least ten times. The chain uses TRBV28 and TRBJ2-7; 8 bases are shared with TRBD1. J was trimmed by 4 bases and V by 3 bases; bases with no gene match: 14. Germline CDR1 reads MDHEN; CDR2 reads SYDVKM. This CDR3 has 17 amino acids. CDR3 protein: CASSFGGGQGLNYEQYF. The DNA for the CDR3 is TGTGCCAGCAGTTTTGGGGGTGGACAGGGCCTTAATTACGAGCAGTACTTC. The whole variable domain, filled in from reference TRBV28 and TRBJ2-7, reads DVKVTQSSRYLVKRTGEKVFLECVQDMDHENMFWYRQDPGLGLRLIYFSYDVKMKEKGDIPEGYSVSREKKERFSLILESASTNQTSMYLCASSFGGGQGLNYEQYFGPGTRLTVT.

Ten or more counts support this clonotype. The chain joins TRBV10-3 to TRBJ2-2; TRBD1 matches at 9 bases. Germline CDR1 ENHRY, CDR2 SYGVKD. V lost 4 bases and J lost 4; bases outside the gene matches: 4. The CDR3 has 15 amino acids. For the CDR3, the DNA is TGTGCCATCAGTGGGGGACAGGGAGGCACCGGGGAGCTGTTTTTT. Translating it yields CAISGGQGGTGELFF.

This clonotype occurred many times. This chain connects TRBV4-3 to TRBJ2-5; no reliable D call. Germline values: CDR1 LGHNA, CDR2 YSLEER. Trimming removed 1 base at V and 0 bases at J, with 9 bases between. The CDR3 totals 15 residues. For the CDR3, the DNA is TGCGCCAGCAGCCAAGTCGTCGGCTACCAAGAGACCCAGTACTTC. Translation: CASSQVVGYQETQYF.

This clonotype was observed many times. The chain carries TRBV28 and TRBJ1-1; tentatively, D is TRBD1 (6 bases). Germline-derived CDR1 and CDR2 are MDHEN and SYDVKM. This CDR3 contains 14 residues. Trimming took 5 bases from V and 6 from J, leaving 16 bases between them. The CDR3 is CASSRGGFDAEAFF. DNA of the CDR3: TGTGCCAGCAGTAGGGGGGGATTTGACGCTGAAGCTTTCTTT.

This chain joins TRBV6-1 and TRBJ2-7; TRBD2 might be the D (5 bases). The CDR3 sequence is 14 residues long. V was trimmed by 4 bases and J by 0 bases, leaving 10 bases between them. Looked up from germline, CDR1 is MNHNS and CDR2 is SASEGT. This CDR3 reads CASSAGMGSYEQYF. The CDR3 nucleotides are TGTGCCAGCAGTGCGGGGATGGGCTCCTACGAGCAGTACTTC.

In its sample, this clonotype was seen many times. Mismatch with germline at one junction end may stem from a read error. The chain joins TRBV28 to TRBJ1-2, with D tentatively TRBD1 (6 bases). There are 15 residues in the CDR3. The germline CDR1 and CDR2 sequences are MDHEN and SYDVKM. CDR3 in DNA: TGTGCCTGCAGTTTTCCACAGGGTATTGACTATGGCTACACCTTC. Translated, it gives CACSFPQGIDYGYTF.

This clonotype was detected ten times or more. The rearrangement uses TRBV7-8 and TRBJ2-4; TRBD1 matches at 7 bases. Germline trimming cut 0 bases from V and 0 bases from J; bases unmatched to any gene: 11. The CDR3 extends over 19 amino acids. Germline V lookup: CDR1 SGHVS, CDR2 FQNEAQ. DNA of the CDR3: TGTGCCAGCAGCTTAGCGCCCTCGGACAGGTCCTTAGCCAAAAACATTCAGTACTTC. This gives the protein CASSLAPSDRSLAKNIQYF.

This clonotype was found many times. Compared with germline, one end of the junction differs, possibly owing to a read error. The J gene is TRBJ2-5, the V gene TRBV7-7; D is unresolved. Germline V CDR1 and CDR2: SSHAT, FNYEAQ (reference sequence). This CDR3 spans 14 amino acids. The CDR3 is CASSPRTNQETQYF. Here the CDR3 DNA reads TGTGCTAGCAGCCCGCGGACGAACCAAGAGACCCAGTACTTC.

This clonotype was detected ten times or more. This chain joins TRBV12-3 or TRBV12-4 and TRBJ2-7; the D gene is possibly TRBD2 (5 bases). The length of the CDR3 is 14 residues. The V end was cut by 0 bases, the J end by 7 bases, with 13 bases between. CDR3 nucleotides: TGTGCCAGCAGTTTAGCGGGAGACCGATCGGAGCAGTACTTC. It codes for CASSLAGDRSEQYF.

This clonotype has at least ten counts. The chain is built from TRBV7-9 and TRBJ2-2, with D possibly matching TRBD2 (6 bases). CDR1 is SEHNR, CDR2 FQNEAQ, per germline (reference sequence). V shed 3 bases and J shed 3 bases, with 14 bases lying between them. CDR3 size: 16 residues. The CDR3 region has the DNA TGTGCCAGCAGCTTCGGGAGTGGCAGATACACCGGGGAGCTGTTTTTT. It codes for CASSFGSGRYTGELFF.

This clonotype occurred many times. The V gene is TRBV7-9, the J gene TRBJ1-1, with D unresolved. The V gene lost 5 bases and the J gene lost 1 base, with 5 bases spanning the gap. The CDR3 spans 12 residues. Germline V gene lookup returns CDR1 SEHNR and CDR2 FQNEAQ (reference sequence). CDR3 in amino acids: CASSHQNTEAFF. The DNA of the CDR3 is TGTGCCAGCAGCCATCAGAACACTGAAGCTTTCTTT.

The rearrangement uses TRBV6-1 and TRBJ1-1, with 9 bases aligning to TRBD1. Germline-derived CDR1 and CDR2 are MNHNS and SASEGT. The V and J ends lost 5 bases and 6 bases, in that order; junction bases with no gene match: 7. The CDR3 is made up of 14 amino acids. The CDR3 reads CASSRQGGIAEAFF. The DNA of the CDR3 is TGTGCCAGCAGTCGACAGGGGGGGATCGCTGAAGCTTTCTTT.

In its sample, this clonotype was seen many times. The chain uses TRBV10-3 and TRBJ2-7; 8 bases are shared with TRBD2. V lost 2 bases and J lost 1; bases outside the gene matches: 1. The CDR3 runs to 14 residues. Germline-derived CDR1 and CDR2 are ENHRY and SYGVKD. CDR3 region: CAISEVAGSYEQYF. DNA of the CDR3: TGTGCCATCAGTGAGGTAGCGGGGTCCTACGAGCAGTACTTC.

This clonotype has ten or more counts. The J gene is TRBJ2-7, the V gene TRBV7-8; TRBD2 aligns across 9 bases. V shed 6 bases, J shed 6 bases, and the junction held 24 bases outside the gene matches. The CDR3 has 19 residues. CDR1 is SGHVS and CDR2 is FQNEAQ in the germline V gene. This CDR3 is CASSSVPGLASIKTVEQYF. The CDR3, as DNA: TGTGCCAGCAGTTCCGTCCCGGGACTAGCCTCAATTAAGACCGTCGAGCAGTACTTC.

Ten or more counts support this clonotype. The genes are TRBV12-3 or TRBV12-4 and TRBJ2-2; D unclear. The CDR3 spans 12 residues. The V end lost 3 bases, the J end lost 7 bases, and 6 bases lay between the germline ends. As DNA, the CDR3 is TGTGCCAGCAGTTTTTCTGGCGGGGAGCTGTTTTTT. Residues: CASSFSGGELFF.

This clonotype was counted at least ten times. The CDR3 sequence is CASSRTSAPTDTQYF. CDR3 DNA sequence: TGTGCCAGCAGCCGAACTAGCGCCCCCACAGATACGCAGTATTTT. The J gene is TRBJ2-3, the V gene TRBV7-2; 7 bases are shared with TRBD2. The CDR3 consists of 15 residues. V shed 5 bases, J shed 2 bases, and the junction held 7 bases outside the gene matches. Germline V CDR1 and CDR2: SGHTA, FQGNSA.

The table lists this clonotype with many counts. V gene TRBV6-1 combines with J gene TRBJ1-1; D not certain. The CDR3 sequence is 14 residues long. Trimming left V 0 bases short and J 2 bases short, with 7 bases between. CDR1 is MNHNS, CDR2 SASEGT, per germline. The CDR3 DNA is TGTGCCAGCAGTGAAGCAGGGATTAACACTGAAGCTTTCTTT. Its translation is CASSEAGINTEAFF.

The chain combines TRBV15 with TRBJ2-7; TRBD2 might be the D (6 bases). The CDR3 totals 18 residues. CDR1 and CDR2 (germline): LNHNV, YYDKDF (reference sequence). The V and J ends lost 1 base and 9 bases respectively, with 28 bases between them. The CDR3 nucleotides are TGTGCCACCAGCAGAGCCGAAACATCCGGGGGATTCCTTTCTGGGCAGTACTTC. As protein: CATSRAETSGGFLSGQYF.

This clonotype has a count of ten or more. The chain uses TRBV20-1 and TRBJ2-7; 8 nucleotides agree with TRBD1. Germline values: CDR1 DFQATT, CDR2 SNEGSKA (reference sequence). This CDR3 contains 15 residues. The V and J ends lost 5 bases and 3 bases, in that order; junction bases with no gene match: 12. CDR3 sequence: CSAPAGGQAYYEQYF. CDR3 coding DNA: TGCAGTGCTCCGGCAGGGGGACAGGCATACTACGAGCAGTACTTC.

V is TRBV3-1 and J is TRBJ1-1; D remains ambiguous. There are 15 residues in the CDR3. Germline V gene sequence: CDR1 LGHDT, CDR2 YNNKEL (reference sequence). V lost 2 bases to trimming and J lost 5 bases, with 15 bases between them. In DNA, the CDR3 is TGTGCCAGCAGCCAAAACCCCCTAGTGAGGACTGAAGCTTTCTTT. Translation gives CASSQNPLVRTEAFF.

This clonotype was seen many times. The chain links TRBV29-1 to TRBJ2-7; TRBD2 might be the D (6 bases). Per the germline V gene, CDR1 is SQVTM and CDR2 is ANQGSEA. V was cut by 6 bases and J by 0 bases, with 12 bases left in between. The CDR3 length is 13 residues. CDR3: CSVGDWSSYEQYF. The CDR3 DNA follows: TGCAGCGTCGGGGACTGGAGCTCCTACGAGCAGTACTTC.

This clonotype was seen repeatedly, ten times or more. The chain couples TRBV6-2 or TRBV6-3 to TRBJ2-4; 7 nucleotides line up with TRBD2. The ends lost 6 bases at V and 0 bases at J; junction bases unmatched: 17. This CDR3 contains 19 residues. Germline V lookup: CDR1 MNHEY, CDR2 SVGEGT. The chain's CDR3 is CASSPELASKVLAKNIQYF. CDR3 DNA sequence: TGTGCCAGCAGCCCCGAACTAGCGTCGAAGGTCCTAGCCAAAAACATTCAGTACTTC.

There are a few counts of this clonotype. The J gene is TRBJ1-1, the V gene TRBV19; D ambiguous. Trimming shortened V by 3 bases and J by 10 bases, and 12 bases separated the two germline ends. The CDR3 is made up of 12 amino acids. Germline V gene data show CDR1 as LNHDA and CDR2 as SQIVND (reference sequence). The CDR3 spells CASSIGSSGAFF. The CDR3 coding sequence is TGTGCCAGTAGTATCGGAAGCAGCGGAGCTTTCTTT.

This clonotype was counted at least ten times. CDR3 DNA: TGTGCCTGGAGTCGGGTCGGAACAGGGCCGAACACCGGGGAGCTGTTTTTT. Its translation: CAWSRVGTGPNTGELFF. The gene calls are TRBV30 and TRBJ2-2; a possible D gene is TRBD1 (6 bases). CDR3 size: 17 residues. Germline assignment: CDR1 GTSNPN and CDR2 SVGIG (reference sequence). The ends were cut back, 2 bases at V and 0 bases at J, with 16 bases in the middle.